The clone carrying this T cell receptor beta chain was counted only a few times. Its antigen is unidentified. The CDR3 covers 14 residues. After removal of 1 base from V and 3 bases from J, the junction contained 3 bases not matched to a gene. From germline, CDR1 is SGHVS and CDR2 FNYEAQ. The record originates from a study of T cells in Graves' hyperthyroidism and ophthalmopathy. The study, taken as a whole, reports: Most thyroid-expanded clonotypes above 0.001 were also found in blood.

Regions amplified from RNA transcripts were the TCR beta CDR3 regions. First-round RT-PCR with HTBI primers amplified the TCR CDR3 region. TCRdb re-analysed the multiplex PCR reads in MiXCR, keeping a single row per CDR3 protein. Here the sample spans about 380,000 distinct CDR3 sequences, around 20% being singletons. The sequencing sample was made of blood. The chain joins TRBV7-6 to TRBJ2-7; TRBD1 matches 7 bases. The receptor comes from a young man with Graves' ophthalmopathy. The chain's CDR3 is CASSLGQGRYEQYF. In DNA, the CDR3 is TGTGCCAGCAGCTTAGGACAGGGCCGCTACGAGCAGTACTTC. The full variable domain, completed using reference TRBV7-6 and TRBJ2-7, is GAGVSQSPRYKVTKRGQDVALRCDPISGHVSLYWYRQALGQGPEFLTYFNYEAQQDKSGLPNDRFSAERPEGSISTLTIQRTEQRDSAMYRCASSLGQGRYEQYFGPGTRLTVT.